Sequencing of this TCR beta chain was carried out in a study of identical twins. Donors uniformly comprised healthy Caucasians. TCRdb recomputed calls from the 5' RACE reads with MiXCR, one row per CDR3 protein. The data contain about 530,000 distinct CDR3 sequences, approximately 20% of them singletons. The germline gives CDR1 MDHEN, CDR2 SYDVKM. CDR3 size: 22 residues. V was pared by 2 bases and J by 5 bases, with 27 bases of the junction left unmatched. The data also belong to a second study, concerning yellow fever vaccine responses in identical twins.

This rearrangement joins TRBV28 to TRBJ2-1; 7 nucleotides agree with TRBD2. The sequence was obtained from a woman under 30 in good health. Sequenced: CD4+ T cells sorted from blood. The CDR3 DNA follows: TGTGCCAGCAGTTTAACCCCCTCGGCTGGCGGGAGAGCGGATTTTGCCAACAATGAGCAGTTCTTC. Translated, it gives CASSLTPSAGGRADFANNEQFF.